The clone carrying this T cell receptor beta chain was counted only a few times. Using its own MiXCR run on the RACE reads, TCRdb lists one record per CDR3 protein. Here the sample spans about 120,000 distinct CDR3 sequences, about an eighth being singletons. These data belong to a study of human T cells and chemical hapten exposure. The CDR3 spans 13 residues. Between the trimmed V and J ends, which lost 3 bases and 4 bases, there was a span of 9 bases. The germline CDR1 and CDR2 sequences are LGHDT and YNNKEL (reference sequence). Specified time point: patch test 1, 2 weeks after DPC sensitization. Treatment given: therapeutic diphenylcyclopropenone sensitization with weekly scalp DPC.

The chain recombines TRBV3-1 with TRBJ2-5; perhaps TRBD2 as D (6 bases). The receptor was derived from a man aged 18 to 29 with alopecia areata. Some clones in this sample may be carry-over from other donors' samples. Sequenced here: whole blood, sampled in connection with sensitization to the hapten diphenylcyclopropenone (DPC). The CDR3 DNA reads as TGTGCCAGCAGCCAGATGGGGGGAGAGACCCAGTACTTC. Translating gives CASSQMGGETQYF.